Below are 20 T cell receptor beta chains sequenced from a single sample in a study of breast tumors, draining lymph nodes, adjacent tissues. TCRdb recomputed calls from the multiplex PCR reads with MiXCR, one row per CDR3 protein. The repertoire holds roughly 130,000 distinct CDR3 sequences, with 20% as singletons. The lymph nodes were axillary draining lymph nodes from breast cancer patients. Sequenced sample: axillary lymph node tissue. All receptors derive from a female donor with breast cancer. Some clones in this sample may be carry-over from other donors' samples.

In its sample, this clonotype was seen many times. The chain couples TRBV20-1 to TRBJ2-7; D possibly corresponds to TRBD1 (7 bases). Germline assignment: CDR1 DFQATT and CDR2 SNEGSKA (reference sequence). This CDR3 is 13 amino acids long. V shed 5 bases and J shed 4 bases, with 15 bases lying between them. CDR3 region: CSAFQGGTYEQYF. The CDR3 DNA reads TGCAGTGCTTTTCAGGGGGGAACATACGAGCAGTACTTC.

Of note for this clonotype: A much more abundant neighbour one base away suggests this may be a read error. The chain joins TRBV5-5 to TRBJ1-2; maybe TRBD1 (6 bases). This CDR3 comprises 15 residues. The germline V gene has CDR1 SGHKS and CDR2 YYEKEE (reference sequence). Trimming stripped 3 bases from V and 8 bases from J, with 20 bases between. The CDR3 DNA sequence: TGTGCCAGCAGCTGGGGGCGGGGGGCCTCTGCGGGCTACACCTTC. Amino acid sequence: CASSWGRGASAGYTF.

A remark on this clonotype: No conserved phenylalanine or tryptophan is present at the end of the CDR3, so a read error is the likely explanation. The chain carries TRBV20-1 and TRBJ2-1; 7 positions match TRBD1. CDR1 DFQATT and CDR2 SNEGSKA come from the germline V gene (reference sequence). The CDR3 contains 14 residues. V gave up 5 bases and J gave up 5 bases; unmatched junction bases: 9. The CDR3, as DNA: TGCAGTGCTCTTAGACAGGGAACCCACAATGAGCAGTTCTCC. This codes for CSALRQGTHNEQFS.

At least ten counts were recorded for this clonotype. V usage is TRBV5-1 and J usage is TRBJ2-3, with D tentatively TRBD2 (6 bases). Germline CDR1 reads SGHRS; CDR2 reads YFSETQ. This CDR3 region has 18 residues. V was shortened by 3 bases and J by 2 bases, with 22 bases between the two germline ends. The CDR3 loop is CASSYRISSGEITDTQYF. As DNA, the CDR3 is TGCGCCAGCAGCTACAGGATTTCGTCGGGAGAGATCACAGATACGCAGTATTTT.

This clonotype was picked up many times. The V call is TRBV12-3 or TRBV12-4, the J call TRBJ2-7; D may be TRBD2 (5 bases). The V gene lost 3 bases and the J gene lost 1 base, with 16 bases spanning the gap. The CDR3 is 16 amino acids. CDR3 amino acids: CASSFRGAERSYEQYF. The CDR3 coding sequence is TGTGCCAGCAGTTTTCGGGGAGCGGAGCGTTCCTACGAGCAGTACTTC.

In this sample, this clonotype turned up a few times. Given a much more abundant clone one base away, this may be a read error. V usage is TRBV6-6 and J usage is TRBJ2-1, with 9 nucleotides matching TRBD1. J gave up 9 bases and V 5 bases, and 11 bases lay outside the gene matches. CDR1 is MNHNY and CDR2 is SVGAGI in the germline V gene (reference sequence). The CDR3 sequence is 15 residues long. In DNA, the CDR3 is TGTGCCAGCAGTGAAACGGGACAGGGTATTTGTGAGCAGTTCTTC. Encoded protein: CASSETGQGICEQFF.

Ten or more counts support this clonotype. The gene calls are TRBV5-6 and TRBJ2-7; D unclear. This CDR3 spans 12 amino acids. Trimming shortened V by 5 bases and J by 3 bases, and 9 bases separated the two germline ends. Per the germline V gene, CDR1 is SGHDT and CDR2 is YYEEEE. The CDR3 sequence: CASSRDFYEQYF. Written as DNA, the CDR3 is TGTGCCAGCAGTAGGGATTTCTACGAGCAGTACTTC.

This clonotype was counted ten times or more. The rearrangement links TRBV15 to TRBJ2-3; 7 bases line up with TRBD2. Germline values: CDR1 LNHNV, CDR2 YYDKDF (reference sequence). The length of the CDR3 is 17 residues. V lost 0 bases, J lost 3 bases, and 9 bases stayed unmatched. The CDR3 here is CATSREGRESGTDTQYF. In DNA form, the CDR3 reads TGTGCCACCAGCAGAGAGGGGCGGGAGTCAGGAACAGATACGCAGTATTTT.

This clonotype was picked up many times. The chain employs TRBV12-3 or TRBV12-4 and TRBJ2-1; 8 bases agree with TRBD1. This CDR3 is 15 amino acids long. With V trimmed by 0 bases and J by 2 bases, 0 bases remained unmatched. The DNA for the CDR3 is TGTGCCAGCAGTTTAGCGGACAGGGCCTACAATGAGCAGTTCTTC. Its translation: CASSLADRAYNEQFF.

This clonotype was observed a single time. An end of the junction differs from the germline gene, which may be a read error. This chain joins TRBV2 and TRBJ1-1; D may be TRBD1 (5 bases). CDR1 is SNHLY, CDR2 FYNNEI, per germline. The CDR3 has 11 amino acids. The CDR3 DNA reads TGTGCCAGCAGCATCCTCGGGACGGGGGGATTT. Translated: CASSILGTGGF. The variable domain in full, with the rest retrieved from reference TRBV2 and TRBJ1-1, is EPEVTQTPSHQVTQMGQEVILRCVPISNHLYFYWYRQILGQKVEFLVSFYNNEISEKSEIFDDQFSVERPDGSNFTLKIRSTKLEDSAMYFCASSILGTGGFGQGTRLTVV.

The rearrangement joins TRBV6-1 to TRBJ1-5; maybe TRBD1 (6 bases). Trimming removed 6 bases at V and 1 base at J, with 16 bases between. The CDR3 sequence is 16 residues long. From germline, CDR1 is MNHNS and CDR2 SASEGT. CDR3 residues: CASRARSGTSNQPQHF. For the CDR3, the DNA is TGTGCCAGCAGGGCTCGGTCGGGGACAAGCAATCAGCCCCAGCATTTT.

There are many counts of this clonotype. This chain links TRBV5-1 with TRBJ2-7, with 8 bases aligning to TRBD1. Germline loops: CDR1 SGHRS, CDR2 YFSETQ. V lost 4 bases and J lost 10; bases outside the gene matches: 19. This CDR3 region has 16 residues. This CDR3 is CASSPNSGQAFSEQYF. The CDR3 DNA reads TGCGCCAGCAGCCCCAACTCGGGACAGGCCTTCTCCGAACAGTACTTC.

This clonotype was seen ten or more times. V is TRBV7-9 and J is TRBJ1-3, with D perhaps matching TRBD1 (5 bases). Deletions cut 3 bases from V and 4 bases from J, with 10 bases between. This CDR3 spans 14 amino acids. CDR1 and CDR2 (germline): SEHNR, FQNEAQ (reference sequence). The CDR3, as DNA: TGTGCCAGCAGCTTGGGGCGGCTAGGAAACACCATATATTTT. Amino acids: CASSLGRLGNTIYF.

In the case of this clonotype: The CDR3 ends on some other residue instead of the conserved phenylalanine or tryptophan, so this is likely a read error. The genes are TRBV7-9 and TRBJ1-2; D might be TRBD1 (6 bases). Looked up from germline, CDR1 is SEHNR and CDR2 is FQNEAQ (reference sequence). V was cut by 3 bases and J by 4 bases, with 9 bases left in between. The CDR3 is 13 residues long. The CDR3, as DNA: TGTGCCAGCAGCTTTGGGGGCGCCTATGGCTACACCCTT. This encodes CASSFGGAYGYTL.

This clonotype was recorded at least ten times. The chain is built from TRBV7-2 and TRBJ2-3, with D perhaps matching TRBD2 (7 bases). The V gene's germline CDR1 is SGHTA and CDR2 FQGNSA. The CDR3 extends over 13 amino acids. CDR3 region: CRPSGGGPDTQYF. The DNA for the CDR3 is TGTCGGCCATCTGGGGGGGGCCCAGATACGCAGTATTTT.

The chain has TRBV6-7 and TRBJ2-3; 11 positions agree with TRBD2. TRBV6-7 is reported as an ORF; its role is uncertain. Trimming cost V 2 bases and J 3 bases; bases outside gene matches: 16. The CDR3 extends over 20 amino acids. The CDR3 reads CASSYRILAGVCGGTDTQYF. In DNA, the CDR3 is TGTGCCAGCAGTTACCGAATACTAGCGGGGGTCTGTGGTGGTACAGATACGCAGTATTTT.

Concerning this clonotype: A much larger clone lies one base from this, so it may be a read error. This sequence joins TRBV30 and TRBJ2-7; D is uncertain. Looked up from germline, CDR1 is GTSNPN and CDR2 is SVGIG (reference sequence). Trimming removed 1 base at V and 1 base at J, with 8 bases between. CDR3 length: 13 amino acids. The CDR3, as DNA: TGTGCCTGGAGTGCAGACTGGTCCTACGAGCAGTACTTC. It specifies CAWSADWSYEQYF.

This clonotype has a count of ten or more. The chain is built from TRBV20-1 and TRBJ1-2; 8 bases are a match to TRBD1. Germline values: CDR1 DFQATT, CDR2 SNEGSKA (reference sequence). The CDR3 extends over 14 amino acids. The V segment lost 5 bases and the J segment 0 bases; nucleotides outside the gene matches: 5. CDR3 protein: CSAGGTGANYGYTF. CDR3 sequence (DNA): TGCAGTGCTGGTGGGACAGGTGCTAACTATGGCTACACCTTC.

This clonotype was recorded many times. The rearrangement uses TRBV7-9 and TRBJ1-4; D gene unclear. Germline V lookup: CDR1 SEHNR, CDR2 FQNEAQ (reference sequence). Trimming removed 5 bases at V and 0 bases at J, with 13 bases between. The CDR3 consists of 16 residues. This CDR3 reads CASSAGSPATNEKLFF. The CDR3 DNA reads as TGTGCCAGCAGCGCCGGGTCCCCCGCAACTAATGAAAAACTGTTTTTT.

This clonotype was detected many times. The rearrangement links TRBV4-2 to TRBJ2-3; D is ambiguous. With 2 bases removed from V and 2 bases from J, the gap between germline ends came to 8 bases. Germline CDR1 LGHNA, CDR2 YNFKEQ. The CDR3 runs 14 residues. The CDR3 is CASSQSKDTDTQYF. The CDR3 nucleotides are TGTGCCAGCAGCCAATCGAAGGACACAGATACGCAGTATTTT.